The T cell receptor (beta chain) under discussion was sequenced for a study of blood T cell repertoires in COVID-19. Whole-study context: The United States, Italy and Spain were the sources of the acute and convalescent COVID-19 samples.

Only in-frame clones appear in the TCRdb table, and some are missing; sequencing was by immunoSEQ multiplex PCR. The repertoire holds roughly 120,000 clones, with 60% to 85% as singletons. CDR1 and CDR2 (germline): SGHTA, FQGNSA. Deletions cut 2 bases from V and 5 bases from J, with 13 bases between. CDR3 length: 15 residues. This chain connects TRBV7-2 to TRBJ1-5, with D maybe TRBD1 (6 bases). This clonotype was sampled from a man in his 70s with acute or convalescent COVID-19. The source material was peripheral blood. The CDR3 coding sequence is TGTGCCAGCAGCTTATTCAGGGGTGGTGATCAGCCCCAGCATTTT. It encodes CASSLFRGGDQPQHF. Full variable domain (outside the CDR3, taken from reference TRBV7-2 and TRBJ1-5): GAGVSQSPSNKVTEKGKDVELRCDPISGHTALYWYRQSLGQGLEFLIYFQGNSAPDKSGLPSDRFSAERTGGSVSTLTIQRTQQEDSAVYLCASSLFRGGDQPQHFGDGTRLSIL.